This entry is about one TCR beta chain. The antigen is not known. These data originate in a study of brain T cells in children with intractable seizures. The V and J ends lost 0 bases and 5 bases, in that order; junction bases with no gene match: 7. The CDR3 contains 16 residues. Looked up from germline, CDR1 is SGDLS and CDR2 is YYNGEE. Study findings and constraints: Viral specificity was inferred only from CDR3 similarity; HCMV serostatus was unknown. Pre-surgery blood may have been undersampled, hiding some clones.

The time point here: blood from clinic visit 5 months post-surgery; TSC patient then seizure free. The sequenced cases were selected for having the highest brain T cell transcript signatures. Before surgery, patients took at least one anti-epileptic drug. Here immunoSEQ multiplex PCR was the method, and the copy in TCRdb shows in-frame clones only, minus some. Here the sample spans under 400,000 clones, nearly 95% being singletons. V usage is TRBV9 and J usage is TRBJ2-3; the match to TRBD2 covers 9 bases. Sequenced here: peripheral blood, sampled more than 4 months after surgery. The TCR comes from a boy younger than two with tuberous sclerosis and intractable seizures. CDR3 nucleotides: TGTGCCAGCAGCGTAGACGAGCGGGGGGTTAGAGATACGCAGTATTTT. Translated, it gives CASSVDERGVRDTQYF.